One sample yielded the 13 T cell receptor beta chains listed below, sequenced in a study of CD8+CD57+ T cells in acquired aplastic anemia. Genomic DNA served as template for TCR beta VDJ and CDR3 profiling. MiXCR, run by TCRdb on the reads, gives a single entry per CDR3 protein. Among 100,000 to 120,000 distinct CDR3 sequences listed, 50% to 65% were seen once. The specimen sequenced was sorted CD4+, CD8+, or CD8+CD57+ T cells (not recorded which) from PBMCs. The receptor set was obtained from a human donor in good health, serving as a control.

The sample holds many counts of this clonotype. The chain's CDR3 is CASSSDVGAQPQHF. The CDR3 DNA follows: TGTGCCAGCAGCTCAGATGTCGGGGCCCAGCCCCAGCATTTT. V and J are TRBV7-8 and TRBJ1-5; D might be TRBD1 (5 bases). CDR1 and CDR2 from the germline V gene are SGHVS and FQNEAQ. The V gene lost 4 bases and the J gene lost 7 bases, with 14 bases spanning the gap. CDR3 length: 14 residues.

A note on this clonotype: One end of the junction fails to match germline, which may point to a read error. V is TRBV6-1 and J is TRBJ1-1; perhaps TRBD1 as D (5 bases). This CDR3 region has 15 residues. Per the germline V gene, CDR1 is MNHNS and CDR2 is SASEGT. The CDR3 DNA is TGTGCCAGCAGTGCGGGGCCGGCGGTGAACACTGAAGCTTCCTTC. As protein: CASSAGPAVNTEASF.

J is TRBJ2-2 and V is TRBV29-1; D gene uncertain. Looked up from germline, CDR1 is SQVTM and CDR2 is ANQGSEA. Deletions cut 5 bases from V and 7 bases from J, with 14 bases between. CDR3 length: 13 amino acids. The CDR3 coding sequence is TGCAGCGTTTCGCTAGGGATAGTCGGGGAGCTGTTTTTT. It encodes CSVSLGIVGELFF.

The J gene is TRBJ1-2, the V gene TRBV19, with D unclear. Trimming took 8 bases from V and 8 from J, leaving 9 bases between them. CDR1 LNHDA and CDR2 SQIVND come from the germline V gene (reference sequence). The CDR3 has 10 residues. DNA for the CDR3: TGTGCCAGTCAAACTGAAGGCTACACCTTC. Its translation is CASQTEGYTF.

This clonotype was seen repeatedly, ten times or more. The chain employs TRBV6-1 and TRBJ2-5; the D is unclear. The ends were cut back, 7 bases at V and 1 base at J, with 13 bases in the middle. Germline V lookup: CDR1 MNHNS, CDR2 SASEGT. This CDR3 is built from 14 residues. CDR3 amino acids: CASTSQLTQETQYF. For the CDR3, the DNA is TGTGCCAGCACCTCACAGTTAACCCAAGAGACCCAGTACTTC.

This clonotype has a count of ten or more. The CDR3 nucleotides are TGTGCCAGCAGCGCAGGCATTGGGGGACGGGAGACCCAGTACTTC. Protein: CASSAGIGGRETQYF. The rearrangement links TRBV11-2 to TRBJ2-5, with D perhaps given as TRBD1 or TRBD2 (5 bases each). CDR1 and CDR2 (germline): SGHAT, FQNNGV. CDR3 length: 15 amino acids. The V and J ends lost 5 bases and 5 bases respectively, with 18 bases between them.

Only a few counts were recorded for this clonotype. The J gene is TRBJ2-7, the V gene TRBV29-1; the D is unclear. In germline, CDR1 is SQVTM, CDR2 ANQGSEA. This CDR3 spans 14 amino acids. Trimming took 5 bases from V and 4 from J, leaving 18 bases between them. This chain's CDR3 is CSVILWGVLYEQYF. The CDR3 region has the DNA TGCAGCGTTATTCTCTGGGGTGTATTGTACGAGCAGTACTTC.

Details on this clonotype: A much larger clone is a single base away; this may be a read error. This chain uses TRBV5-4 with TRBJ1-1; a weak D match, TRBD1 (6 bases). The germline CDR1 and CDR2 sequences are SGHNT and YYREEE (reference sequence). The CDR3 is 15 amino acids. The CDR3 bases are TGTGCCAGCAGCTTGGTCACACAGGGCGGCACTGAAACTTTCTTT. This encodes CASSLVTQGGTETFF.

There are many counts of this clonotype. The chain uses TRBV6-5 and TRBJ2-1, with D tentatively TRBD2 (5 bases). With 7 bases removed from V and 8 bases from J, the gap between germline ends came to 15 bases. Germline V gene sequence: CDR1 MNHEY, CDR2 SVGAGI. The CDR3 sequence is 13 residues long. CDR3 sequence reads: CASTASPRDEQFF. In nucleotides, the CDR3 is TGTGCCAGCACCGCTAGCCCTCGCGATGAGCAGTTCTTC.

The genes are TRBV4-3 and TRBJ1-5, with D possibly TRBD1 on 6 matching bases. V was shortened by 4 bases and J by 2 bases, with 12 bases between the two germline ends. Germline loops: CDR1 LGHNA, CDR2 YSLEER. The CDR3 runs 15 residues. This chain's CDR3 is CASSLERGGNQPQHF. DNA of the CDR3: TGCGCCAGCAGCCTCGAGAGGGGGGGCAATCAGCCCCAGCATTTT.

Note on this clonotype: The missing conserved phenylalanine or tryptophan at the end of this CDR3 makes a read error likely. V gene TRBV5-1 combines with J gene TRBJ2-1; D gene uncertain. Trimming left V 5 bases short and J 2 bases short, with 8 bases between. The CDR3 has 13 residues. Germline V CDR1 and CDR2: SGHRS, YFSETQ. CDR3 amino acids: CASRLDAYNEQFL. As DNA, the CDR3 is TGCGCCAGCAGGCTGGACGCCTACAATGAGCAGTTCTTA.

The chain uses TRBV25-1 and TRBJ1-2; D remains ambiguous. V lost 2 bases and J lost 1, with 11 bases in between. Looked up from germline, CDR1 is MGHDK and CDR2 is SYGVNS. The CDR3 is made up of 15 amino acids. The CDR3 loop reads CASSEDRLFNYGYTF. In DNA form, the CDR3 reads TGTGCCAGCAGTGAAGACCGACTTTTTAACTATGGCTACACCTTC.

This clonotype has a handful of counts. The chain employs TRBV2 and TRBJ2-3; 9 nucleotides align to TRBD2. Per germline, CDR1 SNHLY and CDR2 FYNNEI. V shed 8 bases, J shed 1 base, and the junction held 7 bases outside the gene matches. The CDR3 has 15 amino acids. In nucleotides, the CDR3 is TGTGCCAGCGCCGCGGGGGGGTTCGGCACAGATACGCAGTATTTT. This translates into CASAAGGFGTDTQYF.